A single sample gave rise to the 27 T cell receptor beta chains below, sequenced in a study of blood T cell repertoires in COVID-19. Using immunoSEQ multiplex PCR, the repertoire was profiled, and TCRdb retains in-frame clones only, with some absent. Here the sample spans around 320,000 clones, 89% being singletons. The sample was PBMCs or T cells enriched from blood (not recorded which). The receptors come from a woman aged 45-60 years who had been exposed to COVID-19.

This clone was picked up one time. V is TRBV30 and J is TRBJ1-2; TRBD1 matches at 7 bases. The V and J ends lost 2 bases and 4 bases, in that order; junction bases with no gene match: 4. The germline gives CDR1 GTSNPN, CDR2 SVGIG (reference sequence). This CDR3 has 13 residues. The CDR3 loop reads CAWSRQGFYGYTF. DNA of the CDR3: TGTGCCTGGAGTCGACAGGGATTCTATGGCTACACCTTC.

The chain's CDR3 is CASSSGAEAFF. For the CDR3, the DNA is TGTGCCAGCAGCTCAGGGGCTGAAGCTTTCTTT. The gene calls are TRBV9 and TRBJ1-1; a possible D gene is TRBD1 (6 bases). CDR3 length: 11 amino acids. CDR1 SGDLS and CDR2 YYNGEE come from the germline V gene. The V end lost 4 bases, the J end lost 6 bases, and 7 bases lay between the germline ends.

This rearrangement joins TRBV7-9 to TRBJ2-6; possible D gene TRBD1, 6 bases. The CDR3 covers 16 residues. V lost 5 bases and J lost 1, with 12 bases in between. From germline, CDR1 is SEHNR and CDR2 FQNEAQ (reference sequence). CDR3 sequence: CASSRSTGSGANVLTF. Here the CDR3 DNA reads TGTGCCAGCAGCCGCTCAACAGGGTCTGGGGCCAACGTCCTGACTTTC.

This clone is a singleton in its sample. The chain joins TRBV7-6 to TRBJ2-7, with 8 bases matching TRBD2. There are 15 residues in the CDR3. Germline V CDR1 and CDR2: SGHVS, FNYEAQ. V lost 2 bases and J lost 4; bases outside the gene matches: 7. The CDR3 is CASSLNAAGVYEQYF. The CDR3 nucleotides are TGTGCCAGCAGCTTAAATGCAGCGGGGGTTTACGAGCAGTACTTC.

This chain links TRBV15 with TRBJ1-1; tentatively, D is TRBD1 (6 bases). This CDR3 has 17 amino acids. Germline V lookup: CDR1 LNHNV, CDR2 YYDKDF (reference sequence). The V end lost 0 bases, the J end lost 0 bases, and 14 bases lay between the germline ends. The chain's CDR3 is CATSRDLGQNMNTEAFF. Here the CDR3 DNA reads TGTGCCACCAGCAGAGATTTAGGACAGAACATGAACACTGAAGCTTTCTTT. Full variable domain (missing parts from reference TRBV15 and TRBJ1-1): DAMVIQNPRYQVTQFGKPVTLSCSQTLNHNVMYWYQQKSSQAPKLLFHYYDKDFNNEADTPDNFQSRRPNTSFCFLDIRSPGLGDTAMYLCATSRDLGQNMNTEAFFGQGTRLTVV.

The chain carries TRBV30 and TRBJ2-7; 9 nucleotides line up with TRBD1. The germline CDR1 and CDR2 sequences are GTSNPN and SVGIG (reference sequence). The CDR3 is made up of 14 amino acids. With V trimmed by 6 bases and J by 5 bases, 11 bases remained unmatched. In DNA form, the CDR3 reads TGTGCCTGTGCGCCGGGACAGGGTACCGACGAGCAGTACTTC. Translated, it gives CACAPGQGTDEQYF.

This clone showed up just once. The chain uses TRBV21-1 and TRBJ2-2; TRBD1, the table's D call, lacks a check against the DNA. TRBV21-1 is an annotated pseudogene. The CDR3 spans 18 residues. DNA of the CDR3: TGTGCCAGCAGAGGCCAGGTCTCAGGGAAATTGAACACCGGGGAGCTGTTTTTT. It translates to CASRGQVSGKLNTGELFF.

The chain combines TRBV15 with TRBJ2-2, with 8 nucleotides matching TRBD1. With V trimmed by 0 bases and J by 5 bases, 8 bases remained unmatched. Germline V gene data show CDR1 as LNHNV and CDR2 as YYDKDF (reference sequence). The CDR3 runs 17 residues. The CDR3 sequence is CATSRDRSGGGTGELFF. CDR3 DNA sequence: TGTGCCACCAGCAGAGATCGTTCAGGGGGCGGAACCGGGGAGCTGTTTTTT.

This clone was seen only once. CDR3 sequence reads: CASSQGGRPNEKLFF. The DNA for the CDR3 is TGTGCCAGCAGCCAAGGGGGCAGGCCTAATGAAAAACTGTTTTTT. The chain recombines TRBV3-1 (or the pseudogene TRBV3-2) with TRBJ1-4, with D perhaps matching TRBD1 (5 bases). The CDR3 is 15 residues long. Trimming took off 1 base at V and 3 bases at J, with 9 bases between the two ends. Germline V CDR1 and CDR2: LGHDT, YNNKEL (reference sequence).

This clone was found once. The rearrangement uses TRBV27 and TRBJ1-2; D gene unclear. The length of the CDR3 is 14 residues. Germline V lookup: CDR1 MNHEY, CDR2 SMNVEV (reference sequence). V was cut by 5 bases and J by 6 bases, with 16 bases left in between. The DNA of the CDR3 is TGTGCCAGCAGTACCGACCCTACAGTGAATGGCTACACCTTC. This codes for CASSTDPTVNGYTF.

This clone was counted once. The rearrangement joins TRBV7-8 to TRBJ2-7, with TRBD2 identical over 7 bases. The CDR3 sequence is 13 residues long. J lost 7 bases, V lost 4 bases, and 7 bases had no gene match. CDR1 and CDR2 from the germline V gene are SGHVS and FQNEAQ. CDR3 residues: CASSSIREGEQYF. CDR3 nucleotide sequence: TGTGCCAGCAGCTCAATCAGGGAGGGGGAGCAGTACTTC.

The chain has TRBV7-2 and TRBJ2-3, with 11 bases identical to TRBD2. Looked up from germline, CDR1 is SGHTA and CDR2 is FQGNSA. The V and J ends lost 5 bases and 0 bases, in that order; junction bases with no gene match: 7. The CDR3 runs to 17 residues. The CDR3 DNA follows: TGTGCCAGCAGCACGAGACTAGCGGGAACTAGCACAGATACGCAGTATTTT. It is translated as CASSTRLAGTSTDTQYF.

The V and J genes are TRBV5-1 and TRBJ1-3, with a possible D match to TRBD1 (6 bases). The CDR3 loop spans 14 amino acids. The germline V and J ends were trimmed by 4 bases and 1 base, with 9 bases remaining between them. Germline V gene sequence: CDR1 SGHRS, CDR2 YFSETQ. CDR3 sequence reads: CASSDDRSGNTIYF. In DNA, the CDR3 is TGCGCCAGCAGCGACGACAGGTCTGGAAACACCATATATTTT.

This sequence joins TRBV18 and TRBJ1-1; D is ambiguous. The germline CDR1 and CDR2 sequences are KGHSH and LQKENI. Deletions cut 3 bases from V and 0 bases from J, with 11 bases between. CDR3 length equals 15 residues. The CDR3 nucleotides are TGTGCCAGCTCACCTGTTGAATACATGAACACTGAAGCTTTCTTT. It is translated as CASSPVEYMNTEAFF.

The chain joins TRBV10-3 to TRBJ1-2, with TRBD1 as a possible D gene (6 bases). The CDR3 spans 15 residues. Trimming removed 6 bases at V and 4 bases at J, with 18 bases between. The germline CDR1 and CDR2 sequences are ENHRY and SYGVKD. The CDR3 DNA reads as TGTGCCATCAGCGTACAGGGAGTCCAGGGCTATGGCTACACCTTC. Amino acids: CAISVQGVQGYGYTF.

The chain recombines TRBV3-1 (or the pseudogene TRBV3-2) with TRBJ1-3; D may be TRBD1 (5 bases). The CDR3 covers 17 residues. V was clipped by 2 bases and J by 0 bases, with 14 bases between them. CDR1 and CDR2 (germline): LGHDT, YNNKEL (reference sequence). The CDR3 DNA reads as TGTGCCAGCAGCCAAAATCAGGCGACAGCCTCTGGAAACACCATATATTTT. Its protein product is CASSQNQATASGNTIYF.

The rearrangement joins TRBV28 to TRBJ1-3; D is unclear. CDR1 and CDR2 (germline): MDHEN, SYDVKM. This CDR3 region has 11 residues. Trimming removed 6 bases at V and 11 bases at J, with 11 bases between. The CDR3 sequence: CASRSGLAIYF. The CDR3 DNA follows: TGTGCCAGCAGGTCCGGTCTCGCCATATATTTT.

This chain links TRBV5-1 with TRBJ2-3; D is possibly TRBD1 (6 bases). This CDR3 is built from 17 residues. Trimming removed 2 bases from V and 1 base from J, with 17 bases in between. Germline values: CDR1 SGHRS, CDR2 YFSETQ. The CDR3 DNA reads TGCGCCAGCAGCTTAACTAGACAGGTGGAAGGCACAGATACGCAGTATTTT. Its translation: CASSLTRQVEGTDTQYF.

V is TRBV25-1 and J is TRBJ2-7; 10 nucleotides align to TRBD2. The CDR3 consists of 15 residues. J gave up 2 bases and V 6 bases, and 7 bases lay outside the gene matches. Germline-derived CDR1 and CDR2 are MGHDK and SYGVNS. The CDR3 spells CASRGSGGEPYEQYF. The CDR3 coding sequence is TGTGCCAGCAGGGGAAGCGGGGGGGAACCCTACGAGCAGTACTTC.

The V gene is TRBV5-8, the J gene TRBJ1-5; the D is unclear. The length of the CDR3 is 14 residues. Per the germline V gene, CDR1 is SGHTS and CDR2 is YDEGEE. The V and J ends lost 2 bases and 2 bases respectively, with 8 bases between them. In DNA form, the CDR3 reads TGTGCCAGCAGCTTTAACGGTGGCAATCAGCCCCAGCATTTT. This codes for CASSFNGGNQPQHF. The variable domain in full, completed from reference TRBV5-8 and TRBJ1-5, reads EAGVTQSPTHLIKTRGQQATLRCSPISGHTSVYWYQQALGLGLQFLLWYDEGEERNRGNFPPRFSGRQFPNYSSELNVNALELEDSALYLCASSFNGGNQPQHFGDGTRLSIL.

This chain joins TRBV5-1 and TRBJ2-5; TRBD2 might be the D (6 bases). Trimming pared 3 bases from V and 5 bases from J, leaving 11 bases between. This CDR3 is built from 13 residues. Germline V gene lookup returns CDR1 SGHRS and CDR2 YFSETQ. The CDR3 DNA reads TGCGCCAGCAGCTCCGCGGGGAGCGAGACCCAGTACTTC. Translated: CASSSAGSETQYF.

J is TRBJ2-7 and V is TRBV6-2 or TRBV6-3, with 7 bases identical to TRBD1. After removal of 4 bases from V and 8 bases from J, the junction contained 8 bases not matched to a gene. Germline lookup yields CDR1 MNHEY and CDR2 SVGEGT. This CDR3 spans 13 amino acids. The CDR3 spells CASSSNDRAQQYF. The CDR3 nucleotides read TGTGCCAGCAGTTCCAACGACAGGGCTCAGCAGTACTTC.

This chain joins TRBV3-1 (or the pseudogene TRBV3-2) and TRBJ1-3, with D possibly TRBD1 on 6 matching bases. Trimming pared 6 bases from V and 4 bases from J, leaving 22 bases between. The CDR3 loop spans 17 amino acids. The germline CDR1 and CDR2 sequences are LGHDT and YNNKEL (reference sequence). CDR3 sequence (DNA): TGTGCCAGCAGTCTAGCCGGGGGGCGCGTTTCCGGAAACACCATATATTTT. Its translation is CASSLAGGRVSGNTIYF.

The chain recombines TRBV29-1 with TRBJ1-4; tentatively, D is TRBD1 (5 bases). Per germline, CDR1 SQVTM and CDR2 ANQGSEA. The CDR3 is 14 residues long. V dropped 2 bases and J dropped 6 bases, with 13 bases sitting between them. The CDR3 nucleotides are TGCAGCGTTGAAAGTGGGGCGCGCGATGAAAAACTGTTTTTT. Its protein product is CSVESGARDEKLFF.

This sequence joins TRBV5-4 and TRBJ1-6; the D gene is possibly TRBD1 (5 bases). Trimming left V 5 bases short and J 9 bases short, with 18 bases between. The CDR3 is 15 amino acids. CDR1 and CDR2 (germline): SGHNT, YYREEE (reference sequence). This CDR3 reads CASRGGGVVGSPLHF. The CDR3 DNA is TGTGCCAGCAGGGGCGGAGGGGTAGTTGGTTCACCCCTCCACTTT. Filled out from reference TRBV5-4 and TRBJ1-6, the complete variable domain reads ETGVTQSPTHLIKTRGQQVTLRCSSQSGHNTVSWYQQALGQGPQFIFQYYREEENGRGNFPPRFSGLQFPNYSSELNVNALELDDSALYLCASRGGGVVGSPLHFGNGTRLTVT.

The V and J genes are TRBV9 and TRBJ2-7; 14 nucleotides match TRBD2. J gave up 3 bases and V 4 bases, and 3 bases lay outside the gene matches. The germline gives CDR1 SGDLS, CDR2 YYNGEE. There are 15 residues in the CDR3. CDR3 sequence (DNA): TGTGCCAGCAGCCCAGGACTAGCGGGGGGCTACGAGCAGTACTTC. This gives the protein CASSPGLAGGYEQYF.

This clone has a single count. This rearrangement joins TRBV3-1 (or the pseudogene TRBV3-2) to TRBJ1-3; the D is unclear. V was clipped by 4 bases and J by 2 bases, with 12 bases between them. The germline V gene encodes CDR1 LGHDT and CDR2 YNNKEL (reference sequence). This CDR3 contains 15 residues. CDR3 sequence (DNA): TGTGCCAGCAGCCCCGAGATGCTTGCTGGAAACACCATATATTTT. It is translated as CASSPEMLAGNTIYF.